Detailed here is one TCR beta chain. Its antigen target is currently unknown. One base away there is no much larger clone; base qualities are not given. Cut back by 5 bases and 5 bases, the V and J ends lie 18 bases apart. Counted from cysteine to phenylalanine, this CDR3 has 15 amino acids. Here the CDR3 DNA is all that survives: 45 bases in frame from base 1. The germline V gene encodes CDR1 MNHEY and CDR2 SVGAGI. This entry is derived from a study of cytomegalovirus exposure and HLA in healthy donors (dated by TCRdb to 2017 to 2019). Regarding the research as a whole: An earlier analysis of 587 of the donors reported about 250 Gb of sequence data and about 100 million unique TCR beta sequences from 150 million to 200 million T cells. About 320 gigabases of sequencing data and some 85 million unique TCR sequences were included in an early release covering 550 to 650 HLA-typed donors. Of the roughly 430 genotyped donors, about 84% fell in the genetic ancestry cluster associated with self-reported Caucasian donors. The study was designed to test whether signatures of past pathogen exposure could be identified by cataloging public T cell receptors. The T cell repertoires of 666 subjects were profiled by immunosequencing and related to cytomegalovirus serostatus. In addition to the first cohort of approximately 670 subjects, a separate validation cohort of approximately 120 different subjects was used. The study combined high-throughput TCR immunosequencing, statistical association of individual TCRs with disease status, and machine learning to predict cytomegalovirus infection status. To study patterns of TCR occurrence, a later analysis re-analyzed previously published TCR beta repertoires from 550 to 800 donors and added high-resolution HLA genotyping. Rather than using new phenotypic data, the later analysis identified candidate immune exposures from TCR beta sequences and from how often those sequences occurred across donors. To decide whether each TCR beta V gene segment behaved as functional or pseudogenic, an earlier analysis of approximately 590 of the donors relied on high-throughput TCR beta sequencing. Donor age, sex, ethnicity and CMV serostatus were compiled together with the repertoire data. Genome-wide SNP genotypes for about 55% of the roughly 670 donors were used in a later genetic analysis, which treated that subset as a discovery cohort. Every discovery cohort repertoire had been produced on one sequencing platform. Class I and class II HLA loci were covered by the typing at four-digit resolution. Typing coverage varied by locus: about 629-630 donors for A, B, C, DRB1 and DQB1; roughly 560 for DQA1; about 600 for DPA1; fewer than 480 for DPB1. Roughly five DR-DQ haplotypes were handled as single units for association and clustering, since linkage in the cohort was strong. Among about 370 genotyped donors of the cohort, an average of around 220,000 unique TCR beta nucleotide sequences was sequenced per donor, of which about 19% were non-productive. What the research found in general, with its limitations: According to the authors, the approach could potentially be generalized to other disease states and immunological phenotypes. A cluster of highly shared sequence variants was judged likely to be a technical artifact of the sequencing pipeline. The cohort was sequenced for TCR beta chains only, and without alpha or paired-chain data the features that could be detected were limited. A few of the identified cytomegalovirus-associated TCR beta chains were confirmed in vitro to be specific for cytomegalovirus antigens. Several of the top co-occurrence clusters appeared to be linked to parvovirus B19, influenza, CMV and Epstein-Barr virus, according to a later analysis. Some IMGT-functional V segments, including TRBV6-2 and TRBV6-3, could not be told apart with the 87-base-pair reads, so those segments were excluded. In a later analysis, the rate of TCR association differed among HLA loci, with DRB1 alleles having the most associated TCRs and HLA-C alleles having the fewest. In the study, some 160 TCR beta chains were listed as associated with cytomegalovirus. Because HLA typing was missing for some donors at each locus, association tests included only the typed subset. An earlier analysis of approximately 590 of the donors showed that most TCR beta V segments appeared in productive rearrangements either about 87% or about 30% of the time, which broadly matched IMGT annotations. A further reported finding was that TCR beta sequences accurately predicted the HLA-A and HLA-B alleles for most subjects in the first cohort. An association between a missense DCLRE1C variant and V-gene and J-gene trimming of TCR beta chains was found in a later genetic analysis and replicated in an independent cohort. Strong co-occurrence of HLA alleles, especially DR and DQ, made assigning TCR associations to individual alleles difficult. Most CMV-associated TCR beta chains appeared to be HLA-restricted in a later analysis, and the HLA associations seemed to be driven largely by CMV exposure. Correlated functional status among segregating V segments might be attributable to linkage disequilibrium, but an unknown experimental factor could not be ruled out. Cytomegalovirus status was reported to be diagnosed by the classifier with high specificity and sensitivity in both the original and validation cohorts. Across donors, most TCR sequences were observed very rarely, whereas some public TCRs were present in many individuals. According to a later genetic analysis, donors in an Asian-associated ancestry cluster had fewer N-insertions in productive TCRs than the approximately 710-donor mean. In a later analysis, about 17,000 TCR beta sequences were associated with specific HLA alleles at a false discovery rate of 0.05. In a later analysis, HLA-associated TCR beta chains were found to be more clonally expanded and to have lower generation probabilities than equally common non-associated chains. For the cohort, immune exposure information was limited to CMV serostatus. Roughly uniform sequencing depth across donors was assumed in presence/absence analyses, although this assumption may not hold. Over 15 rarely observed V segments, including chromosome 9 orphons, were excluded from the earlier analysis of approximately 500 of the donors because counts were too low.

The cohort consisted of 600 to 750 healthy bone marrow donors. All cohort members were sampled while nominally healthy, although unrecorded immune exposures were likely present. The donor was CMV seropositive and was included in the group of around 300 seropositive cohort members. A peripheral blood sample was collected from each donor, and TCR beta sequencing was performed on peripheral blood mononuclear cells. The Qiagen DNeasy Blood Extraction Kit was used to extract genomic DNA from the blood cell samples. Library preparation employed the immunoSEQ multiplex PCR assay. For the multiplex PCR, a mixture combining 60 forward primers for TCR Vbeta segments and 13 reverse primers for TCR Jbeta segments was used. Amplification of the CDR3 region of rearranged TCR beta genes was performed with a multiplex PCR assay on genomic DNA. The Illumina HiSeq System was used to sequence the amplified TCR beta libraries as 87-base-pair reads. The authors processed their data as follows. A later analysis tallied roughly 80 million unique TCR beta chains across the 666 repertoires, and approximately 11 million of those chains were shared by two or more donors. To remove PCR and sequencing errors, raw reads were error-corrected and collapsed into unique sequences using a nearest-neighbor algorithm that merged closely related sequences. CDR3 sequences were aligned to IMGT reference sequences to assign V, D and J gene segments. For a sequence to be retained, a match of at least six nucleotides was required to both a V gene segment and a J gene segment. A rearrangement counted as productive if the CDR3 had no stop codons and remained in frame with V and J, and every other rearrangement counted as non-productive. CDR3 was defined according to IMGT convention as the region running from the second conserved V-encoded cysteine to the conserved J-encoded phenylalanine. The earlier analysis of 550 to 650 of the donors excluded any sequence lacking an unambiguous match to a single V gene segment. In an earlier analysis of almost 600 of the donors, a V segment was called functional when productive rearrangements were above 56.7%, and segregating when the standard deviation between donors exceeded 5%. A statistical classification framework was built to diagnose cytomegalovirus status from the catalog of TCR beta chain sequences. In a later analysis, TCR nucleotide sequences were compared against IMGT/GENE-DB human TR gene sequences so that V and J genes could be assigned. A later analysis assigned CDR3 sequences and most-parsimonious VDJ recombination scenarios with the TCRdist pipeline. In a later analysis, each TCR beta chain was defined by its CDR3 amino acid sequence together with its V-gene family, and reads lacking a unique V-gene family were excluded. As a way to deal with suspected cross-contamination and a sequencing artifact, a later analysis dropped roughly 600 nucleotide sequences that were highly shared and had low generation probability. In a later analysis, a clonal expansion index was calculated for each public chain from normalized within-repertoire ranks of inferred template counts. In a later analysis, generation probabilities were computed using a VDJ recombination model fitted to out-of-frame rearrangements, and the results were checked against IGoR. In a later analysis, hypergeometric tests were used to score TCR-TCR, TCR-HLA and TCR-CMV co-occurrence, with a repertoire-size bias correction applied to TCR pairs. To estimate false discovery rates, a later analysis permuted the HLA or CMV assignments 20 times. In a later analysis, co-occurring TCRs were grouped using DBSCAN, and TCRdist sequence similarity was added for clustering within HLA-allele-positive subsets. Co-occurrence clustering excluded repertoires with fewer than 30,000 or more than 120,000 public chains, plus five with anomalous nucleotide sharing. TCRdb holds this immuneACCESS table with in-frame rearrangements only. Some clones are missing; in checked studies, unresolved V genes explain under half, and the rest has no known cause. That table furnishes V, J and clone size, whereas the DNA furnished D and trimming. Within this sample are roughly 120,000 clones, with over 60% of them counted one time only. The top ten clonotypes cover roughly 8.3% of the sample.

The sequenced sample was PBMCs. The rearranged segments are TRBV6-5 and TRBJ2-5; the D gene is not confidently resolved. This TCR was sampled from a man between 18 and 35 years old in good health and CMV-seropositive. The DNA is as follows: TGTGCCAGCAGTACCCGACGGAGTAGTCTCGAGACCCAGTACTTC. Translated, this is CASSTRRSSLETQYF.